This is a list of T cell receptor beta chains from one sample in a study of blood T cell repertoires in COVID-19. Assay used: immunoSEQ multiplex PCR; TCRdb lists only in-frame clones, some missing. The repertoire includes about 310,000 clones, roughly 89% of them detected once, and 0.95% to 1.3% sits in the top ten. Sequenced: peripheral blood. The receptors shown here come from a middle-aged woman with COVID-19, enrolled during active disease. CDR3s include the opening cysteine and the closing phenylalanine or tryptophan. The D gene is left open where the match is weak. A clone size is listed for some rows: how often the clone was seen (once, few, many), or a class if it is expanded.

V	size	D	J	CDR3	DNA
TRBV7-9	.	TRBD1	TRBJ2-2	CASSLDPGQHRTGELFF	TGTGCCAGCAGCTTAGACCCGGGACAGCATAGAACCGGGGAGCTGTTTTTT
TRBV6-5	.	TRBD1	TRBJ1-4	CASSNAGGAGEKLFF	TGTGCCAGCAGTAACGCAGGGGGCGCGGGGGAAAAACTGTTTTTT
TRBV27	.	TRBD2	TRBJ2-7	CASGDYSYEQYF	TGTGCCAGTGGGGACTACTCCTACGAGCAGTACTTC
TRBV20-1	.	.	TRBJ1-5	CSASNRQGNQPQHF	TGCAGTGCTAGTAATCGACAGGGCAATCAGCCCCAGCATTTT
TRBV30	.	TRBD2	TRBJ2-3	CAWSVRGGVTDTQYF	TGTGCCTGGAGTGTACGGGGGGGGGTGACAGATACGCAGTATTTT
TRBV29-1	.	.	TRBJ1-1	CSVEARGGDTEAFF	TGCAGCGTCGAAGCCAGGGGCGGTGACACTGAAGCTTTCTTT
TRBV27	.	TRBD2	TRBJ2-7	CASSAAGGLGEQYF	TGTGCCAGCAGCGCAGCGGGGGGGCTGGGCGAGCAGTACTTC
TRBV2	.	TRBD2	TRBJ2-7	CASRVGLAGPYEQYF	TGTGCCAGCAGAGTGGGACTAGCGGGACCCTACGAGCAGTACTTC
TRBV19	.	.	TRBJ1-2	CASSRDSFYGYTF	TGTGCCAGTAGTAGAGACAGTTTCTATGGCTACACCTTC
TRBV28	.	TRBD1	TRBJ2-1	CASSFVDRGLDEQFF	TGTGCCAGCAGTTTCGTTGACAGGGGGCTTGATGAGCAGTTCTTC
TRBV4-1	once	.	TRBJ1-1	CASSHRGFLNTEAFF	TGCGCCAGCAGCCACAGAGGGTTCTTGAACACTGAAGCTTTCTTT
TRBV4-3	once	.	TRBJ1-1	CASSQVLGGNTEAFF	TGCGCCAGCAGCCAAGTCCTCGGCGGGAACACTGAAGCTTTCTTT
TRBV6-5	.	TRBD2	TRBJ2-1	CASSSSLAGVGNEQFF	TGTGCCAGCAGTTCCAGTCTAGCGGGGGTTGGCAATGAGCAGTTCTTC
TRBV7-2	.	TRBD2	TRBJ2-3	CASSLVSGRARDTQYF	TGTGCCAGCAGCTTAGTGAGCGGGAGGGCCCGAGATACGCAGTATTTT